The present TCR beta chain was sequenced within a study of cytomegalovirus exposure and HLA in healthy donors. Overall study results and limits: The study flagged around 150 TCR beta chains as cytomegalovirus-associated.

This CDR3 has 16 residues. V was clipped by 2 bases and J by 4 bases; unmatched bases: 4. The germline V gene encodes CDR1 SNHLY and CDR2 FYNNEI. PCR was performed using 60 Vbeta and 13 Jbeta primers. Libraries were prepared by immunoSEQ multiplex PCR; TCRdb keeps only in-frame clonotypes and omits some of them. Among around 300,000 clones, about 87% were seen once, and the ten largest hold around 2.1%. As concerns this clone: Its antigen remains unknown.

This TCR derives from a woman younger than 35 in good health and CMV-seronegative. V gene TRBV2 combines with J gene TRBJ2-1, with TRBD1 identical over 11 bases. Sequenced input: PBMCs. The CDR3 protein is CASSEFGTGGYNEQFF. The CDR3 nucleotides read TGTGCCAGCAGTGAATTTGGGACAGGGGGTTACAATGAGCAGTTCTTC.